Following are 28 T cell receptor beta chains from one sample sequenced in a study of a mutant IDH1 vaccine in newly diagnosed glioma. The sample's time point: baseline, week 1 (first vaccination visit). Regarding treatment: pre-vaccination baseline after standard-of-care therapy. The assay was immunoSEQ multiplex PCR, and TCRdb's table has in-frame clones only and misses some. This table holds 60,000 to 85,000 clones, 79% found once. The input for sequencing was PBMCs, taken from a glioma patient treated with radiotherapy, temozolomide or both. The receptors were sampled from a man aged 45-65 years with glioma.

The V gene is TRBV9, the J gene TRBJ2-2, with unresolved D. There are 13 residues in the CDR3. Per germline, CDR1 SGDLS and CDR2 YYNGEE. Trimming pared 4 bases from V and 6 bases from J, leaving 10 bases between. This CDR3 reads CASSPLTAGELFF. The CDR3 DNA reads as TGTGCCAGCAGCCCTTTGACGGCCGGGGAGCTGTTTTTT. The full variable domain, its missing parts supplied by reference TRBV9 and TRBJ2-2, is DSGVTQTPKHLITATGQRVTLRCSPRSGDLSVYWYQQSLDQGLQFLIQYYNGEERAKGNILERFSAQQFPDLHSELNLSSLELGDSALYFCASSPLTAGELFFGEGSRLTVL.

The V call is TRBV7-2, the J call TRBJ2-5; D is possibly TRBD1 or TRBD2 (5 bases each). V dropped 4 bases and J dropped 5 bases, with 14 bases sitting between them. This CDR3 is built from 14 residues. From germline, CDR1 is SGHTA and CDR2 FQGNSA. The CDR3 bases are TGTGCCAGCAGCTCGGGACCCGCCCGTGAGACCCAGTACTTC. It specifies CASSSGPARETQYF.

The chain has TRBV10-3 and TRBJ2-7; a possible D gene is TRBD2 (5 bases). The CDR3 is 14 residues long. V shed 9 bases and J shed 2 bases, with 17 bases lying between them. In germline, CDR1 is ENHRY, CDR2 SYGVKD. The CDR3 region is CAITKGNGAYEQYF. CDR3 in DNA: TGTGCCATAACGAAAGGGAACGGGGCCTACGAGCAGTACTTC.

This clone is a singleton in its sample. The CDR3 loop reads CASSANGVGYEQYF. The CDR3 nucleotides are TGTGCCAGCAGCGCCAATGGGGTGGGCTACGAGCAGTACTTC. This chain links TRBV13 with TRBJ2-7; no reliable D call. The CDR3 totals 14 residues. Germline CDR1 is PRHDT and CDR2 is FYEKMQ (reference sequence). Deletions cut 5 bases from V and 3 bases from J, with 14 bases between. Full variable domain (remainder filled in from reference TRBV13 and TRBJ2-7): AAGVIQSPRHLIKEKRETATLKCYPIPRHDTVYWYQQGPGQDPQFLISFYEKMQSDKGSIPDRFSAQQFSDYHSELNMSSLELGDSALYFCASSANGVGYEQYFGPGTRLTVT.

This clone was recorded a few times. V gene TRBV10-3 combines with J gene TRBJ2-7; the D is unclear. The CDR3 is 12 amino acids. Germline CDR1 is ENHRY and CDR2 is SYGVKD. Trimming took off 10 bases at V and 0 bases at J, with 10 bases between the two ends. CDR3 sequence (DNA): TGTGCCAGTCACAGCGACTCCTACGAGCAGTACTTC. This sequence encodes CASHSDSYEQYF.

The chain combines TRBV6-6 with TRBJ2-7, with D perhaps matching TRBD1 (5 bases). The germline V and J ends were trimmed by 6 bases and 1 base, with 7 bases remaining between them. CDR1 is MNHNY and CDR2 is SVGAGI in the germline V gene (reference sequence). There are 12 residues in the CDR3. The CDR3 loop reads CASRRQSYEQYF. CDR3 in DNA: TGTGCCAGCAGACGACAGTCCTACGAGCAGTACTTC.

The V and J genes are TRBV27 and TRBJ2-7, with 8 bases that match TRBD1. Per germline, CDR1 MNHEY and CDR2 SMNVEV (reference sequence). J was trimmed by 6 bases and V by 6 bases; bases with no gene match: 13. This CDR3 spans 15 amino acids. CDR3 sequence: CASRTGTGASREQYF. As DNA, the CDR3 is TGTGCCAGCAGAACCGGGACAGGTGCCTCTCGCGAGCAGTACTTC.

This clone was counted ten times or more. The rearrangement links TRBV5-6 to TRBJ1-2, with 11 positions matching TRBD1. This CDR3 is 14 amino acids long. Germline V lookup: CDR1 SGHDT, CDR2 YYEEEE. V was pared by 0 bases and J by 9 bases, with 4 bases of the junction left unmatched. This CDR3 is CASSLAGTGGRYTF. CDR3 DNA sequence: TGTGCCAGCAGCTTGGCCGGGACAGGGGGACGCTACACCTTC.

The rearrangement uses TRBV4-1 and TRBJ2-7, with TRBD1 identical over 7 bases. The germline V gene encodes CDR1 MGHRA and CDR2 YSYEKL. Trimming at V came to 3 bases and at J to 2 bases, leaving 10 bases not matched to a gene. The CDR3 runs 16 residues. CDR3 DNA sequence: TGCGCCAGCAGCCAGGTACCGGGACAGCCTACCTACGAGCAGTACTTC. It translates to CASSQVPGQPTYEQYF.

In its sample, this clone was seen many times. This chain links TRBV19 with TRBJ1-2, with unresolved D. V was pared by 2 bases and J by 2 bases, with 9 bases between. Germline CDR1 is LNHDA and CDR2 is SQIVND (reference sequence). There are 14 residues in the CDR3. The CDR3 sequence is CASSIPGLNYGYTF. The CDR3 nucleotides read TGTGCCAGTAGTATACCAGGCTTGAACTATGGCTACACCTTC.

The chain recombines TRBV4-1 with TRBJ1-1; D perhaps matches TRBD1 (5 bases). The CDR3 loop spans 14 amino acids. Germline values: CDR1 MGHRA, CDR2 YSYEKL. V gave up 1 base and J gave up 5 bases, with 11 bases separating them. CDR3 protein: CASSQVSGKTEAFF. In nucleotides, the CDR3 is TGCGCCAGCAGCCAAGTATCAGGGAAAACTGAAGCTTTCTTT.

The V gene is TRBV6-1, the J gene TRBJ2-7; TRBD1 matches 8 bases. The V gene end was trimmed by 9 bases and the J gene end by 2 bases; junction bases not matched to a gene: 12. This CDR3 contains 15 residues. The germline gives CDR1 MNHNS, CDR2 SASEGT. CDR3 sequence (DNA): TGTGCCAGTTGTAGCCGGGACAGGTCTACCTACGAGCAGTACTTC. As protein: CASCSRDRSTYEQYF.

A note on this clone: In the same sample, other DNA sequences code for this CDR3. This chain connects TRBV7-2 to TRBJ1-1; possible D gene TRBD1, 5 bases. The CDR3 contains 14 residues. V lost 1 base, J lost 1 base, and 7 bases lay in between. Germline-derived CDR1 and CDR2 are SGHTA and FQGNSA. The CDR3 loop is CASSLGQGNTEAFF. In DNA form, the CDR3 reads TGTGCCAGCAGCTTAGGGCAGGGGAACACTGAAGCTTTCTTT.

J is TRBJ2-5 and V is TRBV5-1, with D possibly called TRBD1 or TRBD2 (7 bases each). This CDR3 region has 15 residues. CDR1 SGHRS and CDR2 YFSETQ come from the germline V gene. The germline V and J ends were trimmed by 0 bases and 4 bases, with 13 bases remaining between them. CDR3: CASSLASRGGETQYF. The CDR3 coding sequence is TGCGCCAGCAGCTTGGCGTCCAGGGGGGGAGAGACCCAGTACTTC.

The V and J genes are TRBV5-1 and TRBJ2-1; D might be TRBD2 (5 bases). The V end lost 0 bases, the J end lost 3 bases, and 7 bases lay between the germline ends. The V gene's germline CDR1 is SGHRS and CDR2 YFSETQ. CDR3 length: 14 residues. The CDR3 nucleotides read TGCGCCAGCAGCTTGGGGGAGAACTACAATGAGCAGTTCTTC. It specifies CASSLGENYNEQFF.

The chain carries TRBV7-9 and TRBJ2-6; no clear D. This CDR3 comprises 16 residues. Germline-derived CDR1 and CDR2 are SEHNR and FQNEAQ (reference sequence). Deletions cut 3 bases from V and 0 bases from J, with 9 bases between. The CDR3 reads CASSFATLSGANVLTF. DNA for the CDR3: TGTGCCAGCAGCTTTGCCACACTCTCTGGGGCCAACGTCCTGACTTTC.

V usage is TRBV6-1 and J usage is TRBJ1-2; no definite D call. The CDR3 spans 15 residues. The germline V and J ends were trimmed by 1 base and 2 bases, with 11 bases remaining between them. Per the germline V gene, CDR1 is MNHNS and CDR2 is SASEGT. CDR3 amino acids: CASSEVWGTNYGYTF. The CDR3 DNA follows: TGTGCCAGCAGTGAAGTCTGGGGAACCAACTATGGCTACACCTTC.

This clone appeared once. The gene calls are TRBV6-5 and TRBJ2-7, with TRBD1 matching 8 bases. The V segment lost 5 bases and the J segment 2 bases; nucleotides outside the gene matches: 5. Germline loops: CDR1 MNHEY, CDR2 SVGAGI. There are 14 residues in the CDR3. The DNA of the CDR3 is TGTGCCAGCAGTCGAGACAGGGGTACCTACGAGCAGTACTTC. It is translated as CASSRDRGTYEQYF.

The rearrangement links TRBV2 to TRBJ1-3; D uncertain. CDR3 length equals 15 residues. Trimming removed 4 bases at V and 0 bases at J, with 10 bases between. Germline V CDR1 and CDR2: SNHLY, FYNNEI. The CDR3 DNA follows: TGTGCCAGCAGTGGGAAGGGCTCCTCTGGAAACACCATATATTTT. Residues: CASSGKGSSGNTIYF.

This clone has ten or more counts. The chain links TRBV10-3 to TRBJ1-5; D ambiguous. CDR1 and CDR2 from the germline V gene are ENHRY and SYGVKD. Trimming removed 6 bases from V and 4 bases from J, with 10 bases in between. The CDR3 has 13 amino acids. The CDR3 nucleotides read TGTGCCATCAGCCTGGACGGGAATCAGCCCCAGCATTTT. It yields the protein CAISLDGNQPQHF.

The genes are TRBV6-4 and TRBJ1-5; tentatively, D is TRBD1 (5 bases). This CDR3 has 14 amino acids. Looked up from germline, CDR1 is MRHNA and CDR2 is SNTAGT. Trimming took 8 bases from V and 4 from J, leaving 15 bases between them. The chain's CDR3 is CASPTDRKNQPQHF. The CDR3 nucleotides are TGTGCCAGCCCCACCGACAGAAAGAATCAGCCCCAGCATTTT.

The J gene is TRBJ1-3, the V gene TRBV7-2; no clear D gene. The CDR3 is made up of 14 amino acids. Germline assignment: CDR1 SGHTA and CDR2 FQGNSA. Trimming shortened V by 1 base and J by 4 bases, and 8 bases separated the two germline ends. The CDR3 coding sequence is TGTGCCAGCAGCTTAGGATCGGCCGGAAACACCATATATTTT. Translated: CASSLGSAGNTIYF.

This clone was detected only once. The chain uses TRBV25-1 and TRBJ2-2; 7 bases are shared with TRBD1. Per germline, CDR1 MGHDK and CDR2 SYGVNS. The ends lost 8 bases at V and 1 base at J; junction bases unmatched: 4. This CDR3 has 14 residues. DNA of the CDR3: TGTGCCAGCCGGGGACAGCAGAACACCGGGGAGCTGTTTTTT. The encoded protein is CASRGQQNTGELFF.

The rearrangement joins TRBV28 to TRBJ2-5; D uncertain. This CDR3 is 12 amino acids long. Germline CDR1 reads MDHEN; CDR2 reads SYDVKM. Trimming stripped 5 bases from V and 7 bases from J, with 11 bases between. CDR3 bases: TGTGCCAGCAGTCCCCTCCTAGGGACCCAGTACTTC. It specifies CASSPLLGTQYF.

The CDR3 spells CTSSQGVWVGTSYQETQYF. The CDR3 DNA follows: TGCACCAGCAGCCAAGGGGTCTGGGTCGGGACTTCGTACCAAGAGACCCAGTACTTC. The chain couples TRBV1 to TRBJ2-5; the table calls TRBD2, which could not be checked here. TRBV1 is designated a pseudogene. This CDR3 spans 19 amino acids.

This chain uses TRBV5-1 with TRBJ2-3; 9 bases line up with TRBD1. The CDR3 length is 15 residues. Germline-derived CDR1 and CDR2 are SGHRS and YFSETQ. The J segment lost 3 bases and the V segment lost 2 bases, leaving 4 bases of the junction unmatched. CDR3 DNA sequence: TGCGCCAGCAGCTTAGGACAGGGGCGTACAGATACGCAGTATTTT. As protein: CASSLGQGRTDTQYF. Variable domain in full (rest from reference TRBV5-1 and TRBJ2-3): KAGVTQTPRYLIKTRGQQVTLSCSPISGHRSVSWYQQTPGQGLQFLFEYFSETQRNKGNFPGRFSGRQFSNSRSEMNVSTLELGDSALYLCASSLGQGRTDTQYFGPGTRLTVL.

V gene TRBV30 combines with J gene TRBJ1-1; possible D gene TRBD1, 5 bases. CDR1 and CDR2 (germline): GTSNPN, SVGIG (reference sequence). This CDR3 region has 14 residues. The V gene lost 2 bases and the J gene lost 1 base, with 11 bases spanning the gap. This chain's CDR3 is CAWSKHRPNTEAFF. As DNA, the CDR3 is TGTGCCTGGAGTAAGCACAGGCCGAACACTGAAGCTTTCTTT.

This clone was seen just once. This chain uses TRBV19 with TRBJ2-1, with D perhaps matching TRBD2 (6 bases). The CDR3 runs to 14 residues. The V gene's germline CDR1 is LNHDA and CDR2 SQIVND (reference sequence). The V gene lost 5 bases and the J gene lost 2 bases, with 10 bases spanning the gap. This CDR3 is CASSFGGTYNEQFF. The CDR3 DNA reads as TGTGCCAGTAGTTTTGGGGGGACCTACAATGAGCAGTTCTTC. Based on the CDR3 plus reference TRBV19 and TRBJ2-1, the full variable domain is DGGITQSPKYLFRKEGQNVTLSCEQNLNHDAMYWYRQDPGQGLRLIYYSQIVNDFQKGDIAEGYSVSREKKESFPLTVTSAQKNPTAFYLCASSFGGTYNEQFFGPGTRLTVL.